The 25 T cell receptor beta chains below all came from one sample that was sequenced in a study of T cell responses to AZD1222 COVID-19 vaccine. Only in-frame clones appear in the TCRdb table, and some are missing; sequencing was by immunoSEQ multiplex PCR. The sample consists of fewer than 120,000 clones, 70% to 90% of them appearing once. The sequenced sample was peripheral blood, obtained on day 0 of AZD1222 vaccination. The receptors stem from an adult in good health.

Comment on this clone: The CDR3 does not close with the conserved phenylalanine or tryptophan, likely indicating a read error. Because the CDR3's place on the DNA is in doubt, the DNA is left out and the CDR3 is given as listed by TCRdb. The genes are TRBV6-1 and TRBJ1-1. Germline CDR1 reads MNHNS; CDR2 reads SASEGT. Both ends counted, the CDR3 spans 13 residues. CDR3 sequence: CASSEALPVVGFS.

The chain has TRBV5-1 and TRBJ2-1, with 7 bases that match TRBD1. CDR1 SGHRS and CDR2 YFSETQ come from the germline V gene. V was pared by 1 base and J by 3 bases, with 4 bases of the junction left unmatched. CDR3 length: 15 residues. CDR3 in DNA: TGCGCCAGCAGCTTGTCACAGGGGATCTACAATGAGCAGTTCTTC. Protein: CASSLSQGIYNEQFF.

J is TRBJ1-2 and V is TRBV4-2; D may be TRBD1 (6 bases). V shed 0 bases and J shed 0 bases, with 14 bases lying between them. This CDR3 is built from 17 residues. Germline V gene data show CDR1 as LGHNA and CDR2 as YNFKEQ. The CDR3 spells CASSQDWRGVANYGYTF. CDR3 sequence (DNA): TGTGCCAGCAGCCAAGATTGGAGGGGGGTGGCTAACTATGGCTACACCTTC.

The chain is built from TRBV7-8 and TRBJ2-3; 8 positions agree with TRBD2. V dropped 2 bases and J dropped 3; count of bases not matched to a gene: 4. The CDR3 length is 15 residues. Looked up from germline, CDR1 is SGHVS and CDR2 is FQNEAQ. The CDR3 DNA reads as TGTGCCAGCAGCTTACGGGGGGGCCAGACAGATACGCAGTATTTT. Its protein is CASSLRGGQTDTQYF. Looking up the rest from reference TRBV7-8 and TRBJ2-3 gives the full variable domain: GAGVSQSPRYKVAKRGQDVALRCDPISGHVSLFWYQQALGQGPEFLTYFQNEAQLDKSGLPSDRFFAERPEGSVSTLKIQRTQQEDSAVYLCASSLRGGQTDTQYFGPGTRLTVL.

This rearrangement joins TRBV3-1 (or the pseudogene TRBV3-2) to TRBJ1-2, with TRBD1 as a possible D gene (6 bases). Germline CDR1 LGHDT, CDR2 YNNKEL (reference sequence). The CDR3 extends over 16 amino acids. V shed 3 bases and J shed 0 bases, with 14 bases lying between them. Written as DNA, the CDR3 is TGTGCCAGCAGCCAGAAACAGGGACAAGCTAACTATGGCTACACCTTC. It specifies CASSQKQGQANYGYTF.

Only one count was recorded for this clone. V gene TRBV11-1 combines with J gene TRBJ2-1, with 9 bases aligning to TRBD2. V was clipped by 5 bases and J by 4 bases; unmatched bases: 9. The CDR3 consists of 16 residues. Germline assignment: CDR1 SGHAT and CDR2 FQDESV (reference sequence). This chain's CDR3 is CASSPDGLASYNEQFF. CDR3 sequence (DNA): TGTGCCAGCAGCCCCGATGGACTAGCGTCTTACAATGAGCAGTTCTTC.

The chain employs TRBV7-2 and TRBJ1-2; 8 bases are a match to TRBD1. Trimming at V came to 1 base and at J to 7 bases, leaving 14 bases not matched to a gene. This CDR3 is built from 17 residues. CDR1 SGHTA and CDR2 FQGNSA come from the germline V gene. CDR3 sequence (DNA): TGTGCCAGCAGCTTAGGCTTCGGGGACAGGATAGTAAGTGGCTACACCTTC. Translating gives CASSLGFGDRIVSGYTF. Drawing the rest from reference TRBV7-2 and TRBJ1-2, the complete variable domain is GAGVSQSPSNKVTEKGKDVELRCDPISGHTALYWYRQSLGQGLEFLIYFQGNSAPDKSGLPSDRFSAERTGGSVSTLTIQRTQQEDSAVYLCASSLGFGDRIVSGYTFGSGTRLTVV.

This chain's CDR3 is CASSLFGRNTEAFF. The CDR3 DNA follows: TGCGCCAGCAGCTTGTTTGGCCGAAACACTGAAGCTTTCTTT. This rearrangement joins TRBV5-1 to TRBJ1-1; no reliable D call. Germline assignment: CDR1 SGHRS and CDR2 YFSETQ. Trimming took 1 base from V and 2 from J, leaving 9 bases between them. This CDR3 has 14 residues.

The V and J genes are TRBV28 and TRBJ2-4, with D hard to call. This CDR3 is 16 amino acids long. V gave up 6 bases and J gave up 3 bases, with 18 bases separating them. Germline CDR1 MDHEN, CDR2 SYDVKM. This CDR3 reads CASRPRDFEVKNIQYF. CDR3 nucleotides: TGTGCCAGCAGACCCCGCGATTTTGAGGTCAAAAACATTCAGTACTTC.

This clone occurred once. This chain links TRBV6-5 with TRBJ2-3; possibly TRBD1 for D (6 bases). The CDR3 has 13 amino acids. Germline V gene lookup returns CDR1 MNHEY and CDR2 SVGAGI. The V gene lost 6 bases and the J gene lost 3 bases, with 10 bases spanning the gap. The CDR3 is CASSLQGTDTQYF. For the CDR3, the DNA is TGTGCCAGCAGCCTACAGGGAACAGATACGCAGTATTTT.

V gene TRBV28 combines with J gene TRBJ1-2; 8 nucleotides align to TRBD1. Germline CDR1 is MDHEN and CDR2 is SYDVKM. The junction had 12 bases not matched to a gene; V was cut back by 5 bases and J by 4 bases. There are 16 residues in the CDR3. DNA of the CDR3: TGTGCCAGCAGTCCCTTCGGACAGGGCCATGGCTATGGCTACACCTTC. This codes for CASSPFGQGHGYGYTF.

The chain joins TRBV5-1 to TRBJ2-1; no clear D. The germline CDR1 and CDR2 sequences are SGHRS and YFSETQ. Trimming shortened V by 0 bases and J by 5 bases, and 3 bases separated the two germline ends. CDR3 length equals 12 residues. CDR3 region: CASSLEDNEQFF. For the CDR3, the DNA is TGCGCCAGCAGCTTGGAGGACAATGAGCAGTTCTTC.

This chain connects TRBV5-1 to TRBJ1-1; the D gene is possibly TRBD1 (5 bases). CDR3 length: 14 amino acids. Trimming removed 0 bases at V and 0 bases at J, with 6 bases between. Germline CDR1 reads SGHRS; CDR2 reads YFSETQ. The CDR3 DNA reads as TGCGCCAGCAGCTTGGAAGGGGTGAACACTGAAGCTTTCTTT. This sequence encodes CASSLEGVNTEAFF.

The chain is built from TRBV6-5 and TRBJ2-2; 7 bases are shared with TRBD1. V shed 7 bases, J shed 5 bases, and the junction held 10 bases outside the gene matches. This CDR3 region has 15 residues. Germline lookup yields CDR1 MNHEY and CDR2 SVGAGI. DNA of the CDR3: TGTGCCAGCACCTACGACAGGGTACGGACCGGGGAGCTGTTTTTT. This codes for CASTYDRVRTGELFF.

The J gene is TRBJ2-3, the V gene TRBV7-3; 7 bases agree with TRBD2. V dropped 3 bases and J dropped 6; count of bases not matched to a gene: 6. This CDR3 has 14 amino acids. CDR1 and CDR2 from the germline V gene are SGHTA and FQGTGA. The CDR3 loop reads CASSFAGAGDTQYF. The CDR3 DNA follows: TGTGCCAGCAGCTTTGCGGGAGCGGGGGATACGCAGTATTTT.

In this sample, this clone turned up a few times. J is TRBJ2-2 and V is TRBV5-1; D is uncertain. The V end was cut by 0 bases, the J end by 6 bases, with 12 bases between. Germline CDR1 is SGHRS and CDR2 is YFSETQ. The CDR3 loop spans 15 amino acids. CDR3 loop: CASSLEIGLAGELFF. In DNA form, the CDR3 reads TGCGCCAGCAGCTTGGAAATCGGGTTAGCCGGGGAGCTGTTTTTT.

V and J are TRBV3-1 (or the pseudogene TRBV3-2) and TRBJ2-7, with 11 nucleotides matching TRBD2. Germline V gene lookup returns CDR1 LGHDT and CDR2 YNNKEL (reference sequence). With V trimmed by 4 bases and J by 5 bases, 7 bases remained unmatched. The CDR3 runs 15 residues. The CDR3 protein is CASSLPSGLADEQYF. The CDR3 DNA reads as TGTGCCAGCAGCCTCCCATCGGGACTAGCGGACGAGCAGTACTTC.

The CDR3: CASSLFQVGNSPLHF. The CDR3 bases are TGTGCCAGCAGCCTCTTTCAAGTCGGGAATTCACCCCTCCACTTT. The chain joins TRBV11-2 to TRBJ1-6; D unclear. There are 15 residues in the CDR3. V was clipped by 5 bases and J by 7 bases, with 15 bases between them. The germline V gene encodes CDR1 SGHAT and CDR2 FQNNGV.

With respect to this clone: An end of the junction differs from the germline gene, which may be a read error. This chain joins TRBV7-7 and TRBJ2-6; D ambiguous. The CDR3 is 16 amino acids. Germline V gives CDR1 SSHAT, CDR2 FNYEAQ (reference sequence). The DNA for the CDR3 is TGTGCTAGCAGCCCTGGCGGCAGCTCTGGGGCCAACGTCCTGACTTTC. Translating it yields CASSPGGSSGANVLTF.

CDR3 DNA sequence: TGTGCCAGCAGCGTAGCTCTTGCGGGCTACAATGAGCAGTTCTTC. Its translation is CASSVALAGYNEQFF. The J gene is TRBJ2-1, the V gene TRBV9, with a weak D call TRBD2 (5 bases). Germline V gene lookup returns CDR1 SGDLS and CDR2 YYNGEE. V lost 0 bases and J lost 3, with 10 bases in between. This CDR3 region has 15 residues.

The chain employs TRBV7-2 and TRBJ1-3; 8 bases agree with TRBD1. From germline, CDR1 is SGHTA and CDR2 FQGNSA. The CDR3 covers 15 residues. V shed 3 bases, J shed 4 bases, and the junction held 5 bases outside the gene matches. This CDR3 reads CASSLNRGSGNTIYF. The CDR3 nucleotides read TGTGCCAGCAGCTTGAACAGGGGGAGCGGAAACACCATATATTTT.

This chain joins TRBV28 and TRBJ1-1; 7 bases line up with TRBD1. The CDR3 covers 13 residues. With 5 bases clipped from V and 4 bases from J, the junction kept 4 bases outside the gene matches. Per the germline V gene, CDR1 is MDHEN and CDR2 is SYDVKM. CDR3 protein: CASSDRDGTEAFF. CDR3 nucleotides: TGTGCCAGCAGTGACAGGGACGGCACTGAAGCTTTCTTT.

This clone was found a few times. The gene calls are TRBV30 and TRBJ2-7; 10 nucleotides line up with TRBD2. The CDR3 length is 15 residues. The trim removed 3 bases at V and 1 base at J, leaving 6 bases unmatched. Germline values: CDR1 GTSNPN, CDR2 SVGIG (reference sequence). CDR3 nucleotide sequence: TGTGCCTGGAGGGACCGGACTAGCGGATCCTACGAGCAGTACTTC. Protein sequence: CAWRDRTSGSYEQYF. Using reference TRBV30 and TRBJ2-7 for the parts outside the CDR3, the full variable domain is SQTIHQWPATLVQPVGSPLSLECTVEGTSNPNLYWYRQAAGRGLQLLFYSVGIGQISSEVPQNLSASRPQDRQFILSSKKLLLSDSGFYLCAWRDRTSGSYEQYFGPGTRLTVT.

This rearrangement joins TRBV19 to TRBJ1-1, with D possibly TRBD1 on 6 matching bases. Trimming removed 7 bases from V and 4 bases from J, with 22 bases in between. Germline-derived CDR1 and CDR2 are LNHDA and SQIVND (reference sequence). The CDR3 runs to 16 residues. CDR3 protein: CASTDPWGALGTEAFF. The CDR3 bases are TGTGCCAGTACCGACCCTTGGGGGGCGCTGGGCACTGAAGCTTTCTTT.

Only one count was recorded for this clone. The chain couples TRBV3-1 (or the pseudogene TRBV3-2) to TRBJ2-4; 11 bases align to TRBD2. Trimming took 0 bases from V and 12 from J; bases not matched to a gene: 7. This CDR3 has 15 residues. Germline V gives CDR1 LGHDT, CDR2 YNNKEL (reference sequence). CDR3 DNA: TGTGCCAGCAGCCAAGATGCCGCTAGCGGGGGGCGTCAGTACTTC. Encoded protein: CASSQDAASGGRQYF.